This T cell receptor (beta chain) emerged from a study of T cells in Graves' hyperthyroidism and ophthalmopathy. At least ten counts were recorded for this clonotype. Its specificity is unknown. From germline, CDR1 is SGHRS and CDR2 YFSETQ. This CDR3 is 14 amino acids long. Deletions cut 0 bases from V and 5 bases from J, with 11 bases between. Amplification of TCR beta CDR3 regions used RNA as the template. HTBI primers drove first-round RT-PCR of the TCR CDR3. Via MiXCR, TCRdb re-called the multiplex PCR reads, giving one row per CDR3 protein. This table has 610,000 or so distinct CDR3 sequences, roughly 50% appearing once. Study results and limitations: Ophthalmopathy stood apart from stable hyperthyroidism in a 13 V-J model.

Sequencing was performed on peripheral blood or thyroid tissue (not recorded which). This sequence originates from a woman aged 18-29 years with Graves' hyperthyroidism. This sequence joins TRBV5-1 and TRBJ1-1; TRBD1 is a possible D gene (6 bases). Written as DNA, the CDR3 is TGCGCCAGCAGCTTGGCCAGGGGTTGGACTGAAGCTTTCTTT. This encodes CASSLARGWTEAFF.